The 10 T cell receptor beta chains below all came from one sample that was sequenced in a study of T cell responses to AZD1222 COVID-19 vaccine. Only in-frame clones appear in the TCRdb table, and some are missing; sequencing was by immunoSEQ multiplex PCR. The sample shows about 140,000 clones, roughly 90% of them seen only once. The sample consisted of peripheral blood, taken on day 0 of AZD1222 vaccination. The receptors were sampled from an adult in good health.

The chain employs TRBV7-2 and TRBJ2-7, with D maybe TRBD2 (5 bases). Germline assignment: CDR1 SGHTA and CDR2 FQGNSA. The CDR3 extends over 16 amino acids. The V gene lost 1 base and the J gene lost 7 bases, with 20 bases spanning the gap. The CDR3: CASSLDASGPRREQYF. DNA for the CDR3: TGTGCCAGCAGCTTAGATGCGAGCGGCCCGAGACGGGAGCAGTACTTC.

V usage is TRBV28 and J usage is TRBJ1-2, with D possibly TRBD1 on 6 matching bases. Deletions cut 8 bases from V and 3 bases from J, with 13 bases between. The CDR3 is made up of 13 amino acids. The germline V gene has CDR1 MDHEN and CDR2 SYDVKM. CDR3 nucleotides: TGTGCCAGCCGATCAGGGGAGCACTATGGCTACACCTTC. Protein sequence: CASRSGEHYGYTF.

The chain joins TRBV7-3 to TRBJ1-2; TRBD1 aligns across 7 bases. The CDR3 runs 17 residues. Looked up from germline, CDR1 is SGHTA and CDR2 is FQGTGA. Germline trimming cut 3 bases from V and 8 bases from J; bases unmatched to any gene: 18. CDR3 residues: CASSLFQGGSTDSGYTF. CDR3 DNA sequence: TGTGCCAGCAGCTTGTTTCAGGGGGGGTCTACCGATTCGGGCTACACCTTC.

The chain recombines TRBV3-1 (or the pseudogene TRBV3-2) with TRBJ2-3, with 10 bases aligning to TRBD2. This CDR3 comprises 17 residues. After removal of 0 bases from V and 1 base from J, the junction contained 4 bases not matched to a gene. The germline V gene has CDR1 LGHDT and CDR2 YNNKEL (reference sequence). The CDR3 region has the DNA TGTGCCAGCAGCCAAGATATCCTAGCGGGAGGCACAGATACGCAGTATTTT. The encoded protein is CASSQDILAGGTDTQYF.

The chain employs TRBV10-3 and TRBJ2-1, with TRBD2 matching 7 bases. CDR1 and CDR2 (germline): ENHRY, SYGVKD. The CDR3 covers 14 residues. Trimming took 5 bases from V and 2 from J; bases not matched to a gene: 3. The chain's CDR3 is CAISKAGTYNEQFF. In DNA, the CDR3 is TGTGCCATCAGTAAAGCGGGAACCTACAATGAGCAGTTCTTC.

This rearrangement joins TRBV15 to TRBJ2-1, with TRBD2 matching 8 bases. J gave up 6 bases and V 3 bases, and 7 bases lay outside the gene matches. This CDR3 is 15 amino acids long. Germline CDR1 LNHNV, CDR2 YYDKDF (reference sequence). The CDR3 loop is CATSSRRGTSNEQFF. CDR3 DNA: TGTGCCACCAGCAGCCGCCGCGGGACTAGCAATGAGCAGTTCTTC.

The V and J genes are TRBV2 and TRBJ1-2, with D perhaps TRBD1 (5 bases). CDR3 length: 15 residues. V lost 8 bases and J 4 bases, leaving 20 bases between the germline ends. From germline, CDR1 is SNHLY and CDR2 FYNNEI. Written as DNA, the CDR3 is TGTGCCAGCGTGTGGGGCGCGGGGCCCGGCTATGGCTACACCTTC. Its translation: CASVWGAGPGYGYTF.

This clone was seen only once. The chain recombines TRBV11-3 with TRBJ1-1; D possibly corresponds to TRBD1 (5 bases). CDR1 and CDR2 (germline): SGHNT, YENEEA. The V gene lost 5 bases and the J gene lost 1 base, with 17 bases spanning the gap. The CDR3 has 16 amino acids. As DNA, the CDR3 is TGTGCCAGCAGCGCCCGGCCTGGGGGAACGAACACTGAAGCTTTCTTT. Translating gives CASSARPGGTNTEAFF.

The rearrangement joins TRBV4-2 to TRBJ1-5, with D possibly matching TRBD1 (5 bases). The CDR3 has 17 residues. V was shortened by 2 bases and J by 0 bases, with 14 bases between the two germline ends. The germline CDR1 and CDR2 sequences are LGHNA and YNFKEQ. The CDR3 bases are TGTGCCAGCAGCCAACAGAAGGGGCCGAATAGCAATCAGCCCCAGCATTTT. Translation gives CASSQQKGPNSNQPQHF.

V usage is TRBV19 and J usage is TRBJ1-2; 7 bases agree with TRBD1. V lost 5 bases and J lost 8; bases outside the gene matches: 8. CDR3 size: 13 residues. The germline gives CDR1 LNHDA, CDR2 SQIVND (reference sequence). The CDR3 region has the DNA TGTGCCAGTAGTCTATTGGACAGGACGGGCTACACCTTC. It yields the protein CASSLLDRTGYTF.